The clone carrying this T cell receptor (beta chain) has ten or more counts. CDR1 and CDR2 from the germline V gene are DFQATT and SNEGSKA (reference sequence). The V and J ends lost 6 bases and 8 bases respectively, with 13 bases between them. CDR3 length: 12 amino acids. These data originate in a study of T-cell reconstitution after alpha-beta-depleted transplantation in children. During its preparation, the TCRbeta library received unique molecular identifiers. Via MiXCR, TCRdb re-called the PCR reads, giving one row per CDR3 protein. Counted here are approximately 590,000 distinct CDR3 sequences, 10% to 13% occurring once; the ten biggest clones make up about 4.2%.

This TCR came from a human donor who donated a stem cell graft to a child with acute myeloid leukemia. J is TRBJ1-4 and V is TRBV20-1; D is undetermined. The material sequenced was PBMCs from the stem cell graft donor, taken from the stem cell graft. The CDR3 here is CSAERTTEKLFF. Written as DNA, the CDR3 is TGCAGTGCCGAGAGGACCACGGAAAAACTGTTTTTT.